The following is a T cell receptor beta chain sequence with its context. Its antigen is unknown. These data belong to a study of shared clonotypes between healthy human individuals. V shed 1 base and J 4 bases; nucleotides not matched to a gene: 2. The CDR3 is 15 residues long. The V gene's germline CDR1 is SGHAT and CDR2 FQNNGV. Profiling relied on immunoSEQ multiplex PCR, and the TCRdb table lists in-frame clones only, not all of them. The sample carries a few hundred thousand clones, more than 95% recorded once. Regarding the study as a whole: What limited the represented genetic and exposure-history diversity was the small number of donors.

The clonotype originates from a woman aged 25 to 39 in good health. The chain employs TRBV11-2 and TRBJ2-1, with TRBD2 identical over 9 bases. The sample taken for sequencing was naive CD4+ T cells sorted from blood. Indicated subset: CD45RA+ positively selected. DNA of the CDR3: TGTGCCAGCAGCTTAGGCGGGAGGGAATACAATGAGCAGTTCTTC. It is translated as CASSLGGREYNEQFF.